The 29 T cell receptor beta chains given below trace back to one sample, sequenced in a study of blood T cell repertoires in COVID-19. Assay: immunoSEQ multiplex PCR; the TCRdb copy retains only in-frame clones and omits some. The sample lists around 370,000 clones, about 88% occurring once. The sample comprised peripheral blood. The receptors here all came from a woman aged 70 to 79 with COVID-19, enrolled during active disease.

The chain combines TRBV28 with TRBJ1-5; 8 bases align to TRBD1. Trimming took 6 bases from V and 6 from J; bases not matched to a gene: 4. Per the germline V gene, CDR1 is MDHEN and CDR2 is SYDVKM. This CDR3 is 13 amino acids long. The CDR3 sequence is CASSTGGIQPQHF. CDR3 DNA sequence: TGTGCCAGCAGCACAGGGGGTATTCAGCCCCAGCATTTT.

V and J are TRBV6-6 and TRBJ2-1, with 9 bases lining up with TRBD2. CDR3 length: 12 residues. Per the germline V gene, CDR1 is MNHNY and CDR2 is SVGAGI (reference sequence). J was trimmed by 11 bases and V by 6 bases; bases with no gene match: 5. Written as DNA, the CDR3 is TGTGCCAGCAGGCCCTCTAGCGGGAAGCAGTTCTTC. Translated: CASRPSSGKQFF.

The chain has TRBV24-1 and TRBJ2-6; D is possibly TRBD2 (6 bases). The V end was cut by 4 bases, the J end by 0 bases, with 12 bases between. Per the germline V gene, CDR1 is KGHDR and CDR2 is SFDVKD. The CDR3 is made up of 17 amino acids. The CDR3 loop is CATSETGALSGANVLTF. The CDR3 DNA follows: TGTGCCACCAGTGAGACGGGAGCCCTCTCTGGGGCCAACGTCCTGACTTTC.

This clone appeared once. The chain recombines TRBV5-1 with TRBJ2-7, with 10 nucleotides matching TRBD2. The CDR3 spans 14 residues. Germline V gives CDR1 SGHRS, CDR2 YFSETQ. V was pared by 2 bases and J by 3 bases, with 2 bases of the junction left unmatched. The CDR3 coding sequence is TGCGCCAGCAGCTTAACTAGCGGGGTCTACGAGCAGTACTTC. Translation: CASSLTSGVYEQYF.

This rearrangement joins TRBV29-1 to TRBJ2-7, with a weak D call TRBD1 (7 bases). The CDR3 runs to 12 residues. CDR1 is SQVTM and CDR2 is ANQGSEA in the germline V gene. Trimming pared 7 bases from V and 4 bases from J, leaving 14 bases between. The CDR3, as DNA: TGCAGCGCACAGGGGAGGTGGTACGAGCAGTACTTC. Translated: CSAQGRWYEQYF.

Only one count was recorded for this clone. The chain combines TRBV4-2 with TRBJ1-2; 8 bases align to TRBD1. Germline V CDR1 and CDR2: LGHNA, YNFKEQ. The CDR3 is 17 residues long. The ends lost 4 bases at V and 5 bases at J; junction bases unmatched: 15. The DNA for the CDR3 is TGTGCCAGCAGCCGAACTTCAGGGGGCGCCTATCTTTATGGCTACACCTTC. Translated: CASSRTSGGAYLYGYTF.

The chain carries TRBV2 and TRBJ1-5; tentatively, D is TRBD1 (5 bases). Trimming removed 4 bases at V and 3 bases at J, with 13 bases between. This CDR3 has 15 residues. Germline V gene sequence: CDR1 SNHLY, CDR2 FYNNEI. As DNA, the CDR3 is TGTGCCAGCAGTGCGTCAGGGAGGGACAATCAGCCCCAGCATTTT. Translating gives CASSASGRDNQPQHF. Based on the CDR3 plus reference TRBV2 and TRBJ1-5, the full variable domain is EPEVTQTPSHQVTQMGQEVILRCVPISNHLYFYWYRQILGQKVEFLVSFYNNEISEKSEIFDDQFSVERPDGSNFTLKIRSTKLEDSAMYFCASSASGRDNQPQHFGDGTRLSIL.

The chain joins TRBV11-3 to TRBJ2-7; tentatively, D is TRBD1 (6 bases). Between the trimmed V and J ends, which lost 6 bases and 9 bases, there was a span of 15 bases. The CDR3 spans 12 residues. Germline assignment: CDR1 SGHNT and CDR2 YENEEA. This CDR3 is CASRAIQGVQYF. The CDR3, as DNA: TGTGCCAGCAGAGCCATACAGGGAGTGCAGTACTTC.

The V and J genes are TRBV7-8 and TRBJ2-3; 10 bases align to TRBD2. This CDR3 spans 18 amino acids. The germline CDR1 and CDR2 sequences are SGHVS and FQNEAQ. J lost 6 bases, V lost 5 bases, and 17 bases had no gene match. In DNA form, the CDR3 reads TGTGCCAGCAGCGGCGCGGGGCTAGCGGGGGTCTCCTGGGATACGCAGTATTTT. Translation gives CASSGAGLAGVSWDTQYF. Looking up the rest from reference TRBV7-8 and TRBJ2-3 gives the full variable domain: GAGVSQSPRYKVAKRGQDVALRCDPISGHVSLFWYQQALGQGPEFLTYFQNEAQLDKSGLPSDRFFAERPEGSVSTLKIQRTQQEDSAVYLCASSGAGLAGVSWDTQYFGPGTRLTVL.

The chain has TRBV19 and TRBJ1-5; a weak D match, TRBD1 (6 bases). The CDR3 is 15 residues long. Trimming shortened V by 2 bases and J by 2 bases, and 10 bases separated the two germline ends. Germline loops: CDR1 LNHDA, CDR2 SQIVND (reference sequence). The DNA of the CDR3 is TGTGCCAGTAGTATAACGGACAGTGGCAATCAGCCCCAGCATTTT. It translates to CASSITDSGNQPQHF.

The chain carries TRBV18 and TRBJ2-4; D perhaps matches TRBD1 (5 bases). The germline CDR1 and CDR2 sequences are KGHSH and LQKENI. This CDR3 contains 14 residues. Between the trimmed V and J ends, which lost 2 bases and 5 bases, there was a span of 10 bases. DNA of the CDR3: TGTGCCAGCTCACCAGGGGCAGCTGAAAACATTCAGTACTTC. This translates into CASSPGAAENIQYF. The complete variable domain, with remaining parts taken from reference TRBV18 and TRBJ2-4, reads NAGVMQNPRHLVRRRGQEARLRCSPMKGHSHVYWYRQLPEEGLKFMVYLQKENIIDESGMPKERFSAEFPKEGPSILRIQQVVRGDSAAYFCASSPGAAENIQYFGAGTRLSVL.

This clone showed up just once. The V gene is TRBV12-3 or TRBV12-4, the J gene TRBJ2-5, with D possibly TRBD2 on 6 matching bases. The length of the CDR3 is 13 residues. V lost 5 bases and J lost 4, with 11 bases in between. The CDR3 loop is CASSPGLRETQYF. CDR3 DNA: TGTGCCAGCAGTCCGGGACTTCGAGAGACCCAGTACTTC.

The chain uses TRBV5-1 and TRBJ1-4; the D gene is possibly TRBD1 (6 bases). CDR3 length equals 15 residues. CDR1 is SGHRS and CDR2 is YFSETQ in the germline V gene. The V end lost 0 bases, the J end lost 7 bases, and 13 bases lay between the germline ends. The CDR3 coding sequence is TGCGCCAGCAGCTTGGCCCCAGGACAGCGTGAAAAACTGTTTTTT. Amino acid sequence: CASSLAPGQREKLFF.

J is TRBJ2-2 and V is TRBV7-3; TRBD1 might be the D (6 bases). The length of the CDR3 is 15 residues. Germline CDR1 and CDR2: SGHTA and FQGTGA. Trimming pared 3 bases from V and 5 bases from J, leaving 13 bases between. The DNA of the CDR3 is TGTGCCAGCAGCTTTTGGACAAGGGGGACCGGGGAGCTGTTTTTT. Translated, it gives CASSFWTRGTGELFF.

The rearrangement uses TRBV6-6 and TRBJ1-1, with D unclear. The ends were cut back, 7 bases at V and 1 base at J, with 4 bases in the middle. The CDR3 contains 11 residues. Germline CDR1 is MNHNY and CDR2 is SVGAGI (reference sequence). CDR3 protein: CASNQNTEAFF. The CDR3 bases are TGTGCCAGCAATCAGAACACTGAAGCTTTCTTT.

The chain is built from TRBV6-5 and TRBJ1-2; TRBD1 matches at 8 bases. There are 14 residues in the CDR3. Trimming took 7 bases from V and 8 from J; bases not matched to a gene: 12. From germline, CDR1 is MNHEY and CDR2 SVGAGI. CDR3 loop: CASTPSRTGQGYTF. CDR3 DNA: TGTGCCAGCACTCCATCCCGGACAGGGCAGGGCTACACCTTC.

The J gene is TRBJ1-3, the V gene TRBV9; TRBD1 is a possible D gene (6 bases). V was cut by 0 bases and J by 0 bases, with 19 bases left in between. CDR3 length: 19 residues. The germline gives CDR1 SGDLS, CDR2 YYNGEE. The CDR3 loop reads CASSVGLGGQGRSGNTIYF. The CDR3 nucleotides read TGTGCCAGCAGCGTAGGTCTCGGGGGGCAAGGCCGCTCTGGAAACACCATATATTTT.

The chain recombines TRBV29-1 with TRBJ2-7, with D perhaps TRBD1 (6 bases). Trimming left V 4 bases short and J 5 bases short, with 15 bases between. Germline V CDR1 and CDR2: SQVTM, ANQGSEA. This CDR3 region has 13 residues. The CDR3, as DNA: TGCAGCGTTGGGCCACAGGGATCCCACGAGCAGTACTTC. Amino acids: CSVGPQGSHEQYF.

Concerning this clone: One end of the junction varies from germline; a read error may be responsible. The genes are TRBV7-9 and TRBJ2-1; TRBD1 matches at 9 bases. CDR3 size: 13 residues. CDR1 and CDR2 from the germline V gene are SEHNR and FQNEAQ (reference sequence). CDR3 DNA sequence: TGCATGGGGAGCGACAGGGGGTTTAATGAGCAGTTCTTC. Protein sequence: CMGSDRGFNEQFF.

The chain joins TRBV10-1 to TRBJ2-1; 8 bases are shared with TRBD1. CDR1 is WNHNN, CDR2 SYGVQD, per germline (reference sequence). The junction had 7 bases not matched to a gene; V was cut back by 5 bases and J by 7 bases. The CDR3 loop spans 14 amino acids. For the CDR3, the DNA is TGCGCCAGCAGTCCGCAGGGGGCAGGGAATGAGCAGTTCTTC. This gives the protein CASSPQGAGNEQFF.

The V and J genes are TRBV30 and TRBJ1-1; tentative D call: TRBD1 (5 bases). CDR3 size: 12 residues. Germline V gives CDR1 GTSNPN, CDR2 SVGIG (reference sequence). V was trimmed by 5 bases and J by 1 base, leaving 8 bases between them. CDR3 protein: CAWDDRNTEAFF. CDR3 nucleotides: TGTGCCTGGGATGACAGGAACACTGAAGCTTTCTTT.

The chain joins TRBV30 to TRBJ1-3; D is unresolved. CDR3 length: 14 residues. Germline assignment: CDR1 GTSNPN and CDR2 SVGIG (reference sequence). Deletions cut 1 base from V and 0 bases from J, with 7 bases between. This CDR3 is CAWSEQFSGNTIYF. CDR3 sequence (DNA): TGTGCCTGGAGTGAGCAATTCTCTGGAAACACCATATATTTT.

The rearrangement uses TRBV2 and TRBJ1-1; 9 bases fit TRBD1. This CDR3 contains 13 residues. CDR1 and CDR2 from the germline V gene are SNHLY and FYNNEI. Trimming took 6 bases from V and 10 from J; bases not matched to a gene: 9. CDR3 sequence (DNA): TGTGCCAGCAGGGAAACCGGGACAGGGTTAGCTTTCTTT. Its translation is CASRETGTGLAFF.

The chain uses TRBV5-6 and TRBJ1-5; maybe TRBD1 (6 bases). The V end lost 3 bases, the J end lost 7 bases, and 20 bases lay between the germline ends. CDR3 length: 16 residues. Germline CDR1 reads SGHDT; CDR2 reads YYEEEE. CDR3 in DNA: TGTGCCAGCAGCTACCTCGGGGAGGGGGGTTCGCAGCCCCAGCATTTT. Its protein is CASSYLGEGGSQPQHF.

The J gene is TRBJ1-3, the V gene TRBV19; D gene ambiguous. The ends were cut back, 7 bases at V and 3 bases at J, with 7 bases in the middle. CDR3 length equals 12 residues. Per the germline V gene, CDR1 is LNHDA and CDR2 is SQIVND (reference sequence). This chain's CDR3 is CASNNRGNTIYF. The CDR3 DNA follows: TGTGCCAGTAACAACCGTGGAAACACCATATATTTT.

The chain recombines TRBV7-2 with TRBJ1-5; 8 positions agree with TRBD1. The V gene's germline CDR1 is SGHTA and CDR2 FQGNSA. The V and J ends lost 6 bases and 5 bases, in that order; junction bases with no gene match: 9. This CDR3 has 15 amino acids. As DNA, the CDR3 is TGTGCCAGCAGTCCCCGCCAGGGGGCCCATCAGCCCCAGCATTTT. Amino acids: CASSPRQGAHQPQHF.

The rearrangement uses TRBV2 and TRBJ2-5; the D gene is possibly TRBD2 (6 bases). The CDR3 consists of 13 residues. Germline V gene lookup returns CDR1 SNHLY and CDR2 FYNNEI. V lost 4 bases to trimming and J lost 5 bases, with 11 bases between them. CDR3 residues: CASSGRGRETQYF. The CDR3 nucleotides read TGTGCCAGCAGTGGACGAGGGAGGGAGACCCAGTACTTC.

This chain uses TRBV6-4 with TRBJ2-2, with TRBD1 identical over 7 bases. CDR3 length equals 15 residues. Germline values: CDR1 MRHNA, CDR2 SNTAGT. With 6 bases clipped from V and 4 bases from J, the junction kept 8 bases outside the gene matches. The CDR3 bases are TGTGCCAGCAGACCCGAGACAGGGAGCACCGGGGAGCTGTTTTTT. Translating it yields CASRPETGSTGELFF.

The chain carries TRBV5-1 and TRBJ2-1; D possibly corresponds to TRBD1 (6 bases). Germline lookup yields CDR1 SGHRS and CDR2 YFSETQ. This CDR3 spans 17 amino acids. Trimming pared 4 bases from V and 1 base from J, leaving 18 bases between. CDR3 protein: CASSPDATGFSYNEQFF. In DNA form, the CDR3 reads TGCGCCAGCAGCCCGGACGCGACAGGCTTTTCCTACAATGAGCAGTTCTTC.